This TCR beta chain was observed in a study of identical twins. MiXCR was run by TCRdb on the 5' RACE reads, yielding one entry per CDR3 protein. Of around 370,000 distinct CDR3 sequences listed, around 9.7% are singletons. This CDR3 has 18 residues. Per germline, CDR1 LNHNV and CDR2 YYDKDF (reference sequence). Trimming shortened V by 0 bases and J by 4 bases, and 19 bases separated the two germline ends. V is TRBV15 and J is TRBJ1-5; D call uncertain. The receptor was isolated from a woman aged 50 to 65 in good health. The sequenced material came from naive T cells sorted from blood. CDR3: CATSRDRVGLMGNQPQHF. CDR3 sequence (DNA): TGTGCCACCAGCAGAGATCGGGTCGGCCTGATGGGGAATCAGCCCCAGCATTTT.